The present TCR beta chain was sequenced within a study of regulatory T cells in long-lasting Graves disease (dated by TCRdb to about 2021). Concerning the study at large: Antithyroid drugs had been taken for less than 3 months by newly diagnosed Graves' disease patients. This study used TCR sequencing and RNA sequencing of peripheral blood to compare persistent Graves' disease patients against newly diagnosed Graves' disease patients. The study was registered as a clinical trial and conducted in China. A total of about 33 samples underwent TCR sequencing: some 13 from persistent and around 20 from newly diagnosed Graves' disease patients. Study-level results and caveats: Persistent patients shared more public clonotypes among themselves (2,741) than newly diagnosed patients did (over 900). Sequencing and analysis were limited to the TCR beta chain. The study examined only peripheral blood because the primary lesion, thyroid tissue, could not be accessed. As a limitation, the authors acknowledged that the small sample size may reduce accuracy. Persistent disease showed preferential use of TRBV28, TRBJ1-2 and TRBJ2-5, whereas newly diagnosed disease favored TRBV20-1 and TRBJ2-1. Persistent Graves' disease patients showed lower TCR Shannon entropy and fewer highly expanded clones than newly diagnosed patients, suggesting clonal expansion.

The time point label corresponds to: newly diagnosed GD, antithyroid drugs for less than 3 months. For both TCR sequencing and RNA sequencing, RNA was extracted from PBMCs in TRIzol. The diagnosis of Graves' disease was made according to American Thyroid Association guidelines. Patients for the study were recruited at an endocrinology department in Xi'an, China. Each patient gave about 9.1 milliliters of peripheral blood, collected in an EDTA anticoagulant tube. Ficoll Paque Plus density gradient separation was used to isolate PBMCs, and no additional T cell sorting was done. An Agilent 2100 Bioanalyzer and agarose gel were used to check RNA quality, while a NanoDrop 2000 measured RNA concentration. In the germline V gene (reference sequence), CDR1 corresponds to SEHNR and CDR2 to FQNEAQ. The CDR3 starts with the cysteine, ends with the phenylalanine, and has 13 residues. Only CDR3 DNA is held: 39 bases, read in frame from base 1. Trimming leaves V shorter by 8 bases and J shorter by 3 bases, with the junction holding 7 bases beyond the gene matches.

This clonotype was counted many times. The antigen this receptor binds is unknown. Nothing much larger sits one base from this clone, and base qualities are not available. Library construction relied on multiplex PCR. The sequencing machine was an Illumina HiSeq 4000. CDR3 regions were amplified by Arm-PCR with iRepertoire HTBI primers to construct TCR beta libraries. Before sequencing, the PCR products underwent gel purification. The paper's processing steps were these. Across samples, about 64 TRBV and 13 to 15 TRBJ segments were identified and used for gene usage analysis of CDR3 amino acid clonotypes. Filtered high-quality paired reads were merged into contigs using COPE and FqMerger. BLAST was used to align contigs to IMGT TRBV, TRBD and TRBJ reference genes, with CDR3 defined following IMGT. Clonotypes above 0.1% frequency were classified as highly expanded clones. Repertoire diversity was measured by Shannon entropy, and V-J evenness by the Gini coefficient. A clonotype was considered public if more than one individual shared it. TCRdb ran its own pipeline on the public reads, namely fastp trimming at Q25 and MiXCR clone calling, and kept in-frame beta chains. A single entry per CDR3 protein holds the most common genes and DNA from its merged rows. These V and J calls originate from TCRdb's pipeline instead of the authors' own analysis. The table for this sample lists approximately 400,000 distinct CDR3 sequences; approximately 15% of them were counted only once. The biggest ten clones account for over 15% of the sample.

Separately, the same data were catalogued under a study of T cells in Graves' hyperthyroidism and ophthalmopathy. The second study's authors report: Stable Graves' hyperthyroidism was defined as no progression to ophthalmopathy during 18 months of follow-up. Hyperthyroidism patients were newly diagnosed, had a disease duration of under 2 months, and were aged 18 to 65 years. Exclusion was applied to patients with uncontrolled infections, other autoimmune diseases, pregnancy or lactation. Diagnoses were based on clinical symptoms, serum thyroxine and TRAb, thyroid ultrasound and orbital computed tomography. The first round of RT-PCR for the TCR CDR3 was performed with the HTBI primer set and the Qiagen OneStep RT-PCR kit. Blood samples also contained most of the expanded thyroid clonotypes (frequency above 0.001), which suggests that blood repertoires may reflect thyroid immune responses. Ophthalmopathy was separated from stable hyperthyroidism by a 13 V-J signature model, with approximately 86% sensitivity and roughly 81% specificity obtained in cross-validation and 80%/75% obtained in testing. During validation, the model predicted progression to ophthalmopathy a median of approximately 6.5 months ahead of onset, with just under 71% sensitivity and roughly 72% specificity. A discovery cohort of roughly 100 patients, 43 with Graves' ophthalmopathy and approximately 57 with stable Graves' hyperthyroidism, was used to find distinguishing TCR V-J signatures. Prospective prediction of ophthalmopathy was tested in an independent validation cohort consisting of some 18 hyperthyroidism patients and approximately 16 patients who later progressed to ophthalmopathy. The 95 to 100 discovery patients were randomly split 7:3 into training and test sets. Thyroid tissue and blood T-cell repertoires from six Graves' hyperthyroidism patients were also compared in the study. Once sampling was done, hyperthyroidism patients were given methimazole at a starting dose of 30 mg daily, whereas ophthalmopathy patients were given high-dose intravenous methylprednisolone. Libraries were constructed in a second round of multiplex PCR, after which size selection and purification were carried out. Sequencing of the libraries was done on an Illumina HiSeq2000 using paired-end 100 bp reads. Raw data were processed with SOAPnuke, discarding reads with adapters, uncalled bases, mean Phred below 15, or no exact constant-primer or identifier match. COPE v1.2.5 was used to merge the high-quality paired reads, and each unique nucleotide sequence was defined as a clonotype. MiTCR v1.1 was used to align the clonotypes against IMGT TRBV, TRBD and TRBJ reference segments. The analysis was restricted to V-J combinations with a frequency above 0.0001, which together covered around 99% of the repertoires. The TCS score was defined as F50 (clonal expansion) divided by E x V (chaos), with BLOSUM62-based TCRdist calculated between CDR3 peptides within each V-J. Welch's t-statistics and random forest reduced fewer than 600 V-J features to 10 to 15, which were used in a naive Bayes classifier (R e1071). No statistical method was used to set the sample size in advance, and investigators knew the group allocation. The paper describes TCR Vbeta CDR3 sequencing of about 140 peripheral blood samples, made up of 40 to 45 ophthalmopathy patients, around 78 hyperthyroidism patients and around 17 progressor patients.

This clonotype was obtained from a woman aged 25 to 39 with Graves disease. Donor details come from another sample of the same person, matched by shared clones. The chain links TRBV7-9 with TRBJ2-7, and TRBD1 matches 7 of the central bases. The starting material was peripheral blood mononuclear cells (PBMCs), obtained at new diagnosis, from a patient treated with antithyroid drugs. Read as DNA, the sequence is TGTGCCAGCTGCGACAGGGCCGACTACGAGCAGTACTTC. Its coded protein is CASCDRADYEQYF.